This T cell receptor (beta chain) comes out of a study of shared clonotypes between healthy human individuals. Study-level background: The study drew on two women and three men aged 18 to 49 as donors.

Adult donors, all healthy and HIV-negative, had no recent acute infections or vaccinations. Researchers partitioned CD4+ cells into CD45RA+ naive and CD45RA-negative memory subsets. Under the authors' procedure: Owing to the provision of junction-only sequences devoid of quality scores by immunoSEQ, filtering differed. Clones were read by immunoSEQ multiplex PCR, and TCRdb kept only the in-frame ones, dropping some. V and J calls and clone size are copied from that table; D and trimming were computed from the DNA. The table includes around 2.5 million clones, approximately 93% detected once. Per germline, CDR1 SQVTM and CDR2 ANQGSEA. The CDR3 length is 11 residues. The V end lost 2 bases, the J end lost 3 bases, and 3 bases lay between the germline ends.

This clonotype was sampled from a man younger than 30 in good health. Some clones in this sample may be carry-over from other donors' samples. Material for sequencing was naive CD4+ T cells from PBMCs. The subset: CD45RA+ positively selected. The V call is TRBV29-1, the J call TRBJ2-3; D is undetermined. For the CDR3, the DNA is TGCAGCGTTGAAAATACAGATACGCAGTATTTT. As protein: CSVENTDTQYF.